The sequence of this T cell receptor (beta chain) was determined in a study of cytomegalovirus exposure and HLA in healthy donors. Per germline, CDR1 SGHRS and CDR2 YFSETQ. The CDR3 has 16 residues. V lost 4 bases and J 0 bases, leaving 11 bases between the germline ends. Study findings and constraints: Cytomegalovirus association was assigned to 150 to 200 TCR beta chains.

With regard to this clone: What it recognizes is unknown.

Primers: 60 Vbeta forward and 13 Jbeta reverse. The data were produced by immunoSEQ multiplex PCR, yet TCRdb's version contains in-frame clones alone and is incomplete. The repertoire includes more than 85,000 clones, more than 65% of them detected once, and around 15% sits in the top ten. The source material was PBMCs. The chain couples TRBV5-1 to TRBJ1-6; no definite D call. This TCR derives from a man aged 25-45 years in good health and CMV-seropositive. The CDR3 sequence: CASSPYLSSYNSPLHF. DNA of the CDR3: TGCGCCAGCAGCCCTTACTTAAGCTCCTATAATTCACCCCTCCACTTT.